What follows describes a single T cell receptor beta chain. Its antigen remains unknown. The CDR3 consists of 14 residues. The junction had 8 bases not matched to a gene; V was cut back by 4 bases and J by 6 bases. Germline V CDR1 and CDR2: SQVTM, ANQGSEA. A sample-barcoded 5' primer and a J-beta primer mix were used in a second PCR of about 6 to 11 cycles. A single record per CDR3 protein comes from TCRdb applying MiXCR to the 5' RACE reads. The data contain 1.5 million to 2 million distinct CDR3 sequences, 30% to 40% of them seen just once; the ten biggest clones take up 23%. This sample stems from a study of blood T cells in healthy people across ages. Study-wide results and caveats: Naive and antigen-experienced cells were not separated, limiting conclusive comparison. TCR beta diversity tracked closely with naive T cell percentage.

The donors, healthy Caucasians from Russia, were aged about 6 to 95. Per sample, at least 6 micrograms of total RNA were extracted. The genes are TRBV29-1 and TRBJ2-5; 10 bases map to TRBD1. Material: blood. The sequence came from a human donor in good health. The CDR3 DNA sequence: TGCAGCGTTGTTGTTCCGGGACAGGGGAAGACCCAGTACTTC. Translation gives CSVVVPGQGKTQYF. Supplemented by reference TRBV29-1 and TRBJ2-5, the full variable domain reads SAVISQKPSRDICQRGTSLTIQCQVDSQVTMMFWYRQQPGQSLTLIATANQGSEATYESGFVIDKFPISRPNLTFSTLTVSNMSPEDSSIYLCSVVVPGQGKTQYFGPGTRLLVL.